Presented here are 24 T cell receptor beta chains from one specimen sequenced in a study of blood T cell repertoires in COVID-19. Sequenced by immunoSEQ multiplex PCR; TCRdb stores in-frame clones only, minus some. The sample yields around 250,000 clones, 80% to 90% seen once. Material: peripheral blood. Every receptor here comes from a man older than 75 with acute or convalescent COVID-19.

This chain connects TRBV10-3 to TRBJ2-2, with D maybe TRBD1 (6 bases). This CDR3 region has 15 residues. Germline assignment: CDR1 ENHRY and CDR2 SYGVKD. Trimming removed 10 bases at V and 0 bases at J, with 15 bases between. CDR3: CATPSGAANTGELFF. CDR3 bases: TGTGCCACTCCCTCAGGGGCAGCGAACACCGGGGAGCTGTTTTTT.

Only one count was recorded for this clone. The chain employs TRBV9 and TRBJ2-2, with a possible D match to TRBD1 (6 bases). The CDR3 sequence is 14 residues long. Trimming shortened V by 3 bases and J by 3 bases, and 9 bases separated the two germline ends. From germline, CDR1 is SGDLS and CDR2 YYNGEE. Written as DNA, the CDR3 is TGTGCCAGCAGCGCGAGGACAGACACCGGGGAGCTGTTTTTT. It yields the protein CASSARTDTGELFF.

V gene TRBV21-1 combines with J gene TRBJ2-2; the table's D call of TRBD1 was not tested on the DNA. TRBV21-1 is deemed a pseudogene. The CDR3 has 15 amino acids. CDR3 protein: CASSRAPGFAGELFF. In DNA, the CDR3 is TGTGCCAGCAGCAGGGCCCCAGGGTTTGCCGGGGAGCTGTTTTTT.

CDR3 residues: CASSRRTGGTDTQYF. CDR3 nucleotide sequence: TGTGCCAGCAGCCGCAGGACAGGGGGCACAGATACGCAGTATTTT. The chain joins TRBV3-1 (or the pseudogene TRBV3-2) to TRBJ2-3; TRBD1 matches at 9 bases. V dropped 4 bases and J dropped 1; count of bases not matched to a gene: 3. Germline V gene lookup returns CDR1 LGHDT and CDR2 YNNKEL (reference sequence). This CDR3 spans 15 amino acids.

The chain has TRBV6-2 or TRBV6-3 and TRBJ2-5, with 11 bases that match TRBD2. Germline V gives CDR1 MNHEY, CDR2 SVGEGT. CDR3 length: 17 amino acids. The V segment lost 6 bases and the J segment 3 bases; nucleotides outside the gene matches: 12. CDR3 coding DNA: TGTGCCAGCAGCCCTCCCTCCGGGACTAGCGGCGAAGAGACCCAGTACTTC. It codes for CASSPPSGTSGEETQYF.

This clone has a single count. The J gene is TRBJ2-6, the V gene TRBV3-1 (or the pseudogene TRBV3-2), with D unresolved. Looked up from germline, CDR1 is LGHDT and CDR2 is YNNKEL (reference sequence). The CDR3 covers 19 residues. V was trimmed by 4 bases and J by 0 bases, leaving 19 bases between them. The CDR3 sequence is CASSRPIRRTNSGANVLTF. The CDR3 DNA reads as TGTGCCAGCAGCCGTCCTATCAGGCGAACAAACTCTGGGGCCAACGTCCTGACTTTC.

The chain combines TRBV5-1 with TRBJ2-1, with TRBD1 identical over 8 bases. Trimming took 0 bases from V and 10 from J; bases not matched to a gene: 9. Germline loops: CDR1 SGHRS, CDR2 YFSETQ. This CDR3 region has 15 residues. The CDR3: CASSLAGGKEVEQFF. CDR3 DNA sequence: TGCGCCAGCAGCTTGGCAGGGGGCAAGGAGGTGGAGCAGTTCTTC.

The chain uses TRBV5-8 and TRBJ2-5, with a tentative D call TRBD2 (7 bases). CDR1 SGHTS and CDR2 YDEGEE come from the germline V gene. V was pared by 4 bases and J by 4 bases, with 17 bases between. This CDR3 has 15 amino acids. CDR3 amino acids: CASSRGARRGETQYF. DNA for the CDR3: TGTGCCAGCAGCCGGGGGGCTAGAAGAGGAGAGACCCAGTACTTC.

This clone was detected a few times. CDR3 in amino acids: CASSLIQLNTEAFF. CDR3 sequence (DNA): TGCGCCAGCAGCTTGATACAACTAAACACTGAAGCTTTCTTT. The chain has TRBV5-1 and TRBJ1-1; D not certain. Per the germline V gene, CDR1 is SGHRS and CDR2 is YFSETQ. The CDR3 is made up of 14 amino acids. Trimming cost V 1 base and J 2 bases, with 9 bases left between them.

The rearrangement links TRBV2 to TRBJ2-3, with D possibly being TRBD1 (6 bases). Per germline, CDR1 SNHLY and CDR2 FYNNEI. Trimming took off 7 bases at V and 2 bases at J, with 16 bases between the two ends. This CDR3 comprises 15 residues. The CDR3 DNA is TGTGCCAGCACTACGGGCAGGGGCGCCACAGATACGCAGTATTTT. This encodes CASTTGRGATDTQYF.

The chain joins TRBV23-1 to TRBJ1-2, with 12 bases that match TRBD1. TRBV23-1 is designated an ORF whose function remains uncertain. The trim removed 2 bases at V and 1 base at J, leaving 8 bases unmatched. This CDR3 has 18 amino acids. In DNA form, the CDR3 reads TGCGCCAGCAGTCAACCGTTGGGACAGGGGGCTCGTAACTATGGCTACACCTTC. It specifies CASSQPLGQGARNYGYTF.

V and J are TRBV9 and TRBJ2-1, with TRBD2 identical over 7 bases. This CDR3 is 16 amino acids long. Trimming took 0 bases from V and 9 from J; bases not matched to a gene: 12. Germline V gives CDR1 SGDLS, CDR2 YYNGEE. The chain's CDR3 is CASSVVGGSRSGEQFF. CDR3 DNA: TGTGCCAGCAGCGTAGTTGGCGGGAGTAGGTCTGGTGAGCAGTTCTTC.

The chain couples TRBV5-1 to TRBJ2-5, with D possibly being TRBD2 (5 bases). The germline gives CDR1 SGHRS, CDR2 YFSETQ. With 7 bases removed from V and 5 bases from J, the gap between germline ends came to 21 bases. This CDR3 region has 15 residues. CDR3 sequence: CASGPWAVPGETQYF. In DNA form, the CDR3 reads TGCGCCAGCGGCCCCTGGGCTGTCCCGGGGGAGACCCAGTACTTC.

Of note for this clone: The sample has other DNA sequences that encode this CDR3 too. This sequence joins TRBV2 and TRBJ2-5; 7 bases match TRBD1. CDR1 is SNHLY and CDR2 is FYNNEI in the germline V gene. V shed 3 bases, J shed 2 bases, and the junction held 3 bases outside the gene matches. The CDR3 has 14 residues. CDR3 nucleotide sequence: TGTGCCAGCAGTGATAGGACAGGACAAGAGACCCAGTACTTC. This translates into CASSDRTGQETQYF.

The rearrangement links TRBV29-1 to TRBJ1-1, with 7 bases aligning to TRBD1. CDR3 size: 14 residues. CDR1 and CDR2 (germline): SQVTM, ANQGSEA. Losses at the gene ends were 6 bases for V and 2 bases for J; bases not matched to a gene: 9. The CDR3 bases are TGCAGCGTGCGAGGGGGCCGAGGAAACACTGAAGCTTTCTTT. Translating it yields CSVRGGRGNTEAFF. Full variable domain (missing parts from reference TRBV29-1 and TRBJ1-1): SAVISQKPSRDICQRGTSLTIQCQVDSQVTMMFWYRQQPGQSLTLIATANQGSEATYESGFVIDKFPISRPNLTFSTLTVSNMSPEDSSIYLCSVRGGRGNTEAFFGQGTRLTVV.

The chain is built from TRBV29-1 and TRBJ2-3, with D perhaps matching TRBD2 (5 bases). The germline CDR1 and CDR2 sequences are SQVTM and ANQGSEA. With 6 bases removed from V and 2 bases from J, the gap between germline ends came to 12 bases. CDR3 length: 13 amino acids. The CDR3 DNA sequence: TGCAGCGTCGACGAGGGTTTCACAGATACGCAGTATTTT. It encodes CSVDEGFTDTQYF.

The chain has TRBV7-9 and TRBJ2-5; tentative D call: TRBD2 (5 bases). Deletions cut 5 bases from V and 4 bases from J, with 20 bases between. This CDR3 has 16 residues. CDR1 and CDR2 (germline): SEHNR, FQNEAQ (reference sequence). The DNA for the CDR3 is TGTGCCAGCAGCCCGCGTGGGCTAGCCGGAGGAGAGACCCAGTACTTC. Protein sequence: CASSPRGLAGGETQYF.

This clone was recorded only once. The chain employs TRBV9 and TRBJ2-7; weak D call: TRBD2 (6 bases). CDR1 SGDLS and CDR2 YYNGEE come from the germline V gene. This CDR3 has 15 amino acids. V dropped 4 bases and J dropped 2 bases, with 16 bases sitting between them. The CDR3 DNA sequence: TGTGCCAGCAGCCCGGGGACTCCGGACCCCTACGAGCAGTACTTC. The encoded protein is CASSPGTPDPYEQYF.

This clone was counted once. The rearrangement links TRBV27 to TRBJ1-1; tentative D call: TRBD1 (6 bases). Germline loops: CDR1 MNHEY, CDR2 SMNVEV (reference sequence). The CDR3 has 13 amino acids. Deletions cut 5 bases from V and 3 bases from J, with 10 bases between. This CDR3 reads CASSTGSDTEAFF. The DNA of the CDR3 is TGTGCCAGCAGTACAGGGAGCGACACTGAAGCTTTCTTT.

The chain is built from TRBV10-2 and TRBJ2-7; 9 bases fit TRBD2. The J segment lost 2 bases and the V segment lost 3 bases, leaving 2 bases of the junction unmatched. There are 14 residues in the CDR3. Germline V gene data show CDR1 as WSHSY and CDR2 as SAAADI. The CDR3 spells CASSDSGRTYEQYF. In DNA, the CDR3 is TGCGCCAGCAGTGACAGCGGGAGGACCTACGAGCAGTACTTC.

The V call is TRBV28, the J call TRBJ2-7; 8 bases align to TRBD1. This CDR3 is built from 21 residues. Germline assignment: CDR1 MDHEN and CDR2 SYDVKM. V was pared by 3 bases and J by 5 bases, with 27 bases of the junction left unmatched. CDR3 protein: CASSLQDRRGTGGSRSDEQYF. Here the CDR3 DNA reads TGTGCCAGCAGTTTGCAAGACCGGAGGGGGACAGGAGGTTCTCGGTCGGACGAGCAGTACTTC.

In DNA form, the CDR3 reads TGTGCCAGCAGTTACTCGATGACACTAAGGGGTGAGCAGTACTTC. Translation gives CASSYSMTLRGEQYF. V usage is TRBV6-5 and J usage is TRBJ2-7, with D maybe TRBD1 (5 bases). The CDR3 consists of 15 residues. V was shortened by 0 bases and J by 7 bases, with 16 bases between the two germline ends. Germline V gene data show CDR1 as MNHEY and CDR2 as SVGAGI.

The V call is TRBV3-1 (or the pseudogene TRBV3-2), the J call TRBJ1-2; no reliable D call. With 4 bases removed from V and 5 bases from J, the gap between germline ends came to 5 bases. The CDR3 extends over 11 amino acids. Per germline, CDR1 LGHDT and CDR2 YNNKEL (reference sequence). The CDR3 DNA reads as TGTGCCAGCAGCCGCGGTTATGGCTACACCTTC. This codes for CASSRGYGYTF.

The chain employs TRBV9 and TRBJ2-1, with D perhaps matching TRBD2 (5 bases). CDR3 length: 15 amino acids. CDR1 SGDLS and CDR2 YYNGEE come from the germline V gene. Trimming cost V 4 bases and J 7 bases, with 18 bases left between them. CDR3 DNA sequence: TGTGCCAGCAGCCCCTCTGGTGACTATCATAATGAGCAGTTCTTC. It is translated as CASSPSGDYHNEQFF.